This TCR beta chain was sequenced in a study of blood T cell repertoires in COVID-19. Study as a whole: Acute and convalescent COVID-19 samples came from the United States, Italy and Spain. PBMCs, B-cell-depleted T cells, or T cells were the source of the cDNA or gDNA that made up the material.

This clone was seen only once. Authors' analysis steps: Quantification of nucleated cells was approximated via reference gene primer amplification. Here immunoSEQ multiplex PCR was the method, and the copy in TCRdb shows in-frame clones only, minus some. That table supplies the V and J calls and clone size; D and trimming were determined from the DNA. There are 70,000 to 100,000 clones in the sample; 70% to 85% occur only once, and roughly 25% lies in the top ten. V was trimmed by 0 bases and J by 9 bases, leaving 9 bases between them. The CDR3 contains 13 residues. Germline V gene data show CDR1 as KGHSY and CDR2 as FQNENV.

The TCR originated in a woman in her fifties or sixties in a cohort sampled during active or convalescent COVID-19. The specimen sequenced was peripheral blood. The chain couples TRBV16 to TRBJ2-1, with D maybe TRBD2 (6 bases). The CDR3 spells CASSQSVGGEQFF. Here the CDR3 DNA reads TGTGCCAGCAGCCAATCAGTGGGGGGTGAGCAGTTCTTC.